This T cell receptor beta chain came from a study of cytomegalovirus exposure and HLA in healthy donors. Study-level information: There were 350 to 400 genotyped donors. Of these, 81% fell in the genetic ancestry cluster associated with self-reported Caucasian donors.

Germline V CDR1 and CDR2: SGHNT, YYREEE (reference sequence). The CDR3 runs to 14 residues. V was clipped by 4 bases and J by 2 bases; unmatched bases: 6. Study-wide findings and caveats: Highest at DRB1 and lowest at HLA-C, TCR association rates differed among HLA loci in a later analysis.

PCR used 60 Vbeta primers and 13 Jbeta primers. Profiling relied on immunoSEQ multiplex PCR, and the TCRdb table lists in-frame clones only, not all of them. Of 270,000 or so clones in the sample, 75% to 90% were seen once. Concerning this clone: Antigen: not known.

The receptor was isolated from a man aged 40-49 years in good health and CMV-seropositive. The sample was PBMCs. The rearrangement links TRBV5-4 to TRBJ2-7, with 7 bases that match TRBD2. CDR3 region: CASSRLASAYEQYF. In nucleotides, the CDR3 is TGTGCCAGCAGCCGACTAGCCTCTGCCTACGAGCAGTACTTC.